Detailed here is one T cell receptor (beta chain). Uncontrolled infection, other autoimmune disease, pregnancy or lactation barred patients from enrollment. Using RNA transcripts as the source, TCR beta CDR3 regions were amplified. The primer set for the first-round RT-PCR of the TCR CDR3 was HTBI. Each CDR3 protein is one row after TCRdb ran MiXCR on the multiplex PCR reads. The repertoire consists of fewer than 400,000 distinct CDR3 sequences, with around 25% occurring once and the leading ten covering around 67%. The sample comes from a study of T cells in Graves' hyperthyroidism and ophthalmopathy. Study overall: Peripheral blood samples were taken at initial diagnosis, prior to any treatment.

Trimming stripped 5 bases from V and 7 bases from J, with 11 bases between. The CDR3 length is 13 residues. Germline values: CDR1 MGHDK, CDR2 SYGVNS. The chain uses TRBV25-1 and TRBJ2-2; D ambiguous. Sequenced sample: blood. This receptor was taken from a man in his fifties or sixties with Graves' hyperthyroidism. The CDR3 DNA reads TGTGCCAGCAGTCCATTCACGGACGGGGAGCTGTTTTTT. As protein: CASSPFTDGELFF.